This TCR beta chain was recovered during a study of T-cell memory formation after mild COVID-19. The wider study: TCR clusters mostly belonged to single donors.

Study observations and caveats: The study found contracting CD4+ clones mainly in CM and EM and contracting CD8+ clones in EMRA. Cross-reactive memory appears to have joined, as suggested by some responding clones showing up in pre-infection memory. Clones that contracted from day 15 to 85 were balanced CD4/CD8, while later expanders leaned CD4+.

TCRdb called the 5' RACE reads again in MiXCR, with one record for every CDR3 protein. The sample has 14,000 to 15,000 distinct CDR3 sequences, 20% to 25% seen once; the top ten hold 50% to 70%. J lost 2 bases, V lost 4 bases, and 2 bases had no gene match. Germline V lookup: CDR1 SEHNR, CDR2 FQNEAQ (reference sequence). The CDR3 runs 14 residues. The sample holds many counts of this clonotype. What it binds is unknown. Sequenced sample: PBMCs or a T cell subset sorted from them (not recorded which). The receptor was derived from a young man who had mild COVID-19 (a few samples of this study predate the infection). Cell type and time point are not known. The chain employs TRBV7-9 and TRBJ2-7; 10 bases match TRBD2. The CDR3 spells CASSSGLAAYEQYF. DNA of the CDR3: TGTGCCAGCAGCTCCGGACTAGCGGCCTACGAGCAGTACTTC.